Shown below are 32 T cell receptor beta chains from a single sample sequenced in a study of blood T cell repertoires in COVID-19. Libraries were prepared by immunoSEQ multiplex PCR; TCRdb keeps only in-frame clonotypes and omits some of them. Of approximately 98,000 clones in the sample, roughly 82% were seen once. Sample: peripheral blood. These receptors all stem from a man of 80 years or more with acute or convalescent COVID-19.

This clone was found a few times. The chain has TRBV7-2 and TRBJ2-2, with TRBD2 as a possible D gene (6 bases). This CDR3 spans 19 amino acids. Trimming left V 4 bases short and J 0 bases short, with 21 bases between. Germline V gene lookup returns CDR1 SGHTA and CDR2 FQGNSA. This CDR3 reads CASSSFIPSDHANTGELFF. As DNA, the CDR3 is TGTGCCAGCAGCTCCTTTATCCCTAGCGACCATGCGAACACCGGGGAGCTGTTTTTT.

This clone was observed a few times. V usage is TRBV7-8 and J usage is TRBJ2-7; 12 bases fit TRBD2. Germline V gene sequence: CDR1 SGHVS, CDR2 FQNEAQ. J gave up 0 bases and V 5 bases, and 5 bases lay outside the gene matches. This CDR3 spans 16 amino acids. CDR3 coding DNA: TGTGCCAGCAGCCCGAGGACTAGCGGGGACTCCTACGAGCAGTACTTC. Residues: CASSPRTSGDSYEQYF.

CDR3 bases: TGTGCCAGCAGTTTTAGGGGACTAAGTACAGAGACCCAGTACTTC. This gives the protein CASSFRGLSTETQYF. The V call is TRBV27, the J call TRBJ2-5, with 7 bases aligning to TRBD2. The CDR3 is 15 residues long. CDR1 and CDR2 from the germline V gene are MNHEY and SMNVEV (reference sequence). Trimming cost V 3 bases and J 4 bases; bases outside gene matches: 8.

CDR3 amino acids: CASSLHREQTQYF. The CDR3, as DNA: TGTGCCAGCAGCCTTCACAGGGAACAGACCCAGTACTTC. The V call is TRBV28, the J call TRBJ2-5; D may be TRBD1 (6 bases). The CDR3 sequence is 13 residues long. Per germline, CDR1 MDHEN and CDR2 SYDVKM. The ends were cut back, 6 bases at V and 6 bases at J, with 14 bases in the middle.

The rearrangement uses TRBV30 and TRBJ1-6; D ambiguous. Trimming took 2 bases from V and 10 from J, leaving 12 bases between them. Looked up from germline, CDR1 is GTSNPN and CDR2 is SVGIG (reference sequence). This CDR3 has 13 amino acids. The CDR3 here is CAWSPGSGSPLHF. The CDR3 DNA reads as TGTGCCTGGAGTCCGGGATCCGGATCACCCCTCCACTTT.

The chain uses TRBV19 and TRBJ2-2; D might be TRBD1 (5 bases). This CDR3 is built from 15 residues. V was shortened by 7 bases and J by 0 bases, with 12 bases between the two germline ends. CDR1 LNHDA and CDR2 SQIVND come from the germline V gene (reference sequence). CDR3: CASKRQKANTGELFF. As DNA, the CDR3 is TGTGCCAGTAAACGACAGAAAGCGAACACCGGGGAGCTGTTTTTT.

This rearrangement joins TRBV9 to TRBJ2-4, with a tentative D call TRBD2 (5 bases). CDR3 length equals 12 residues. Germline CDR1 reads SGDLS; CDR2 reads YYNGEE. V dropped 7 bases and J dropped 2 bases, with 7 bases sitting between them. The CDR3 sequence is CASAGTKNIQYF. The CDR3 DNA reads TGTGCCAGCGCCGGGACCAAAAACATTCAGTACTTC.

This chain links TRBV7-7 with TRBJ1-5; 9 bases map to TRBD1. CDR3 size: 20 residues. The V segment lost 4 bases and the J segment 0 bases; nucleotides outside the gene matches: 16. The germline V gene has CDR1 SSHAT and CDR2 FNYEAQ (reference sequence). In DNA form, the CDR3 reads TGTGCCAGCAGCTGGACCCGTCGACAGGGGGGACCCTATAGCAATCAGCCCCAGCATTTT. Its protein is CASSWTRRQGGPYSNQPQHF.

The chain carries TRBV6-5 and TRBJ1-5; D is unclear. Germline V gene data show CDR1 as MNHEY and CDR2 as SVGAGI. V was trimmed by 5 bases and J by 4 bases, leaving 9 bases between them. The CDR3 is 13 amino acids. CDR3 nucleotides: TGTGCCAGCAGTACGGCGGCAAATCAGCCCCAGCATTTT. Translation: CASSTAANQPQHF.

The chain employs TRBV29-1 and TRBJ2-2; possibly TRBD1 for D (5 bases). The CDR3 is 14 amino acids. Germline loops: CDR1 SQVTM, CDR2 ANQGSEA. The V and J ends lost 4 bases and 2 bases respectively, with 11 bases between them. The CDR3 spells CSVVVWGNTGELFF. CDR3 nucleotide sequence: TGCAGCGTTGTAGTCTGGGGCAACACCGGGGAGCTGTTTTTT.

The rearrangement links TRBV10-3 to TRBJ2-3; 10 positions match TRBD2. Germline V gene sequence: CDR1 ENHRY, CDR2 SYGVKD. The CDR3 runs to 13 residues. V lost 9 bases to trimming and J lost 1 base; unmatched junction nucleotides: 1. This CDR3 reads CAIGTSGTDTQYF. The DNA of the CDR3 is TGTGCCATTGGGACTAGCGGCACAGATACGCAGTATTTT.

The chain employs TRBV28 and TRBJ1-5; D gene unclear. This CDR3 spans 16 amino acids. Trimming took off 3 bases at V and 5 bases at J, with 17 bases between the two ends. From germline, CDR1 is MDHEN and CDR2 SYDVKM. CDR3 DNA sequence: TGTGCCAGCAGTTTTGTTGCCAGGCTCAATTATCAGCCCCAGCATTTT. Encoded protein: CASSFVARLNYQPQHF.

The sample holds a few counts of this clone. This chain connects TRBV5-5 to TRBJ1-5; TRBD1 aligns across 9 bases. Looked up from germline, CDR1 is SGHKS and CDR2 is YYEKEE (reference sequence). This CDR3 has 14 residues. The trim removed 4 bases at V and 6 bases at J, leaving 5 bases unmatched. CDR3: CASSRTGASQPQHF. The CDR3 DNA is TGTGCCAGCAGCCGGACAGGGGCGAGTCAGCCCCAGCATTTT.

The chain employs TRBV21-1 and TRBJ1-5; the listed D gene, TRBD1, was not tested against the DNA. TRBV21-1 is recorded as a pseudogene. This CDR3 comprises 16 residues. The CDR3 bases are TGTGCCAGCAGCAAAGCCGAGGACAGGGTTGATCAGCCCCAGCATTTT. Its translation: CASSKAEDRVDQPQHF.

This rearrangement joins TRBV7-2 to TRBJ1-1, with TRBD1 identical over 8 bases. After removal of 1 base from V and 10 bases from J, the junction contained 8 bases not matched to a gene. The CDR3 has 14 amino acids. Germline V lookup: CDR1 SGHTA, CDR2 FQGNSA. For the CDR3, the DNA is TGTGCCAGCAGCTTAGTAGGGACAGGAGCCGGAGCTTTCTTT. Encoded protein: CASSLVGTGAGAFF.

This chain links TRBV2 with TRBJ1-4; perhaps TRBD1 as D (6 bases). Looked up from germline, CDR1 is SNHLY and CDR2 is FYNNEI. This CDR3 region has 13 residues. V was trimmed by 7 bases and J by 7 bases, leaving 13 bases between them. CDR3 bases: TGTGCCAGCATAGACAGGTACCCTGAAAAACTGTTTTTT. This gives the protein CASIDRYPEKLFF.

The rearrangement links TRBV10-1 to TRBJ1-5; 8 positions agree with TRBD1. This CDR3 is 14 amino acids long. Trimming took 3 bases from V and 5 from J; bases not matched to a gene: 3. Germline assignment: CDR1 WNHNN and CDR2 SYGVQD (reference sequence). DNA of the CDR3: TGCGCCAGCAGTGAAGGACAGGGAGATCAGCCCCAGCATTTT. Protein sequence: CASSEGQGDQPQHF.

V is TRBV28 and J is TRBJ1-2, with D tentatively TRBD1 (6 bases). The CDR3 extends over 15 amino acids. Trimming removed 4 bases from V and 0 bases from J, with 12 bases in between. CDR1 is MDHEN, CDR2 SYDVKM, per germline. The CDR3 nucleotides are TGTGCCAGCAGTTCGGACAGCCTAGCTAACTATGGCTACACCTTC. It translates to CASSSDSLANYGYTF.

The CDR3 spells CASSFLGANTEAFF. The CDR3, as DNA: TGTGCCAGCAGCTTCCTAGGAGCCAACACTGAAGCTTTCTTT. The chain combines TRBV7-2 with TRBJ1-1; no reliable D call. V lost 3 bases to trimming and J lost 2 bases, with 10 bases between them. Germline V gives CDR1 SGHTA, CDR2 FQGNSA. The CDR3 is made up of 14 amino acids. The whole variable domain, filled in from reference TRBV7-2 and TRBJ1-1, reads GAGVSQSPSNKVTEKGKDVELRCDPISGHTALYWYRQSLGQGLEFLIYFQGNSAPDKSGLPSDRFSAERTGGSVSTLTIQRTQQEDSAVYLCASSFLGANTEAFFGQGTRLTVV.

The V call is TRBV11-2, the J call TRBJ2-3; no clear D. The V end was cut by 2 bases, the J end by 4 bases, with 7 bases between. The CDR3 loop spans 13 amino acids. CDR1 is SGHAT, CDR2 FQNNGV, per germline. The CDR3 spells CASSLRGPDTQYF. The CDR3 coding sequence is TGTGCCAGCAGCTTAAGAGGCCCAGATACGCAGTATTTT.

This chain uses TRBV5-6 with TRBJ2-7, with 11 positions matching TRBD2. V dropped 5 bases and J dropped 3; count of bases not matched to a gene: 7. This CDR3 region has 15 residues. The germline V gene encodes CDR1 SGHDT and CDR2 YYEEEE. CDR3: CASSPSGRPLYEQYF. The CDR3 DNA reads TGTGCCAGCAGTCCTAGCGGGAGGCCCCTCTACGAGCAGTACTTC. Drawing the rest from reference TRBV5-6 and TRBJ2-7, the complete variable domain is DAGVTQSPTHLIKTRGQQVTLRCSPKSGHDTVSWYQQALGQGPQFIFQYYEEEERQRGNFPDRFSGHQFPNYSSELNVNALLLGDSALYLCASSPSGRPLYEQYFGPGTRLTVT.

This chain joins TRBV14 and TRBJ2-2; D call uncertain. The CDR3 totals 14 residues. The ends were cut back, 5 bases at V and 0 bases at J, with 7 bases in the middle. Germline CDR1 is SGHDN and CDR2 is FVKESK. CDR3 protein: CASSISSNTGELFF. Here the CDR3 DNA reads TGTGCCAGCAGCATAAGCTCGAACACCGGGGAGCTGTTTTTT.

The chain has TRBV28 and TRBJ1-4; maybe TRBD1 (5 bases). Between the trimmed V and J ends, which lost 8 bases and 5 bases, there was a span of 6 bases. Germline V gene data show CDR1 as MDHEN and CDR2 as SYDVKM. The CDR3 sequence is 11 residues long. The CDR3 loop reads CASAGNEKLFF. The CDR3 DNA reads as TGTGCCAGCGCAGGGAATGAAAAACTGTTTTTT.

The chain couples TRBV11-3 to TRBJ1-5; D remains ambiguous. The germline V gene encodes CDR1 SGHNT and CDR2 YENEEA. The CDR3 extends over 15 amino acids. Trimming removed 5 bases at V and 6 bases at J, with 17 bases between. As DNA, the CDR3 is TGTGCCAGCAGCCCTTGGCCTTCGCGAGGTCAGCCCCAGCATTTT. It codes for CASSPWPSRGQPQHF.

Relative to its sample, this clone is medium-sized. The chain is built from TRBV29-1 and TRBJ1-5, with D perhaps matching TRBD1 (6 bases). The V end lost 4 bases, the J end lost 3 bases, and 10 bases lay between the germline ends. The CDR3 consists of 13 residues. The germline gives CDR1 SQVTM, CDR2 ANQGSEA. CDR3: CSVAGGINQPQHF. In DNA, the CDR3 is TGCAGCGTTGCGGGGGGCATCAATCAGCCCCAGCATTTT.

The J gene is TRBJ2-2, the V gene TRBV14, with a tentative D call TRBD1 (6 bases). V was shortened by 6 bases and J by 0 bases, with 8 bases between the two germline ends. This CDR3 is built from 14 residues. The germline V gene has CDR1 SGHDN and CDR2 FVKESK. CDR3 sequence (DNA): TGTGCCAGCAGAGGGGGTTCGAACACCGGGGAGCTGTTTTTT. Translation: CASRGGSNTGELFF. The variable domain in full, with the rest retrieved from reference TRBV14 and TRBJ2-2, is EAGVTQFPSHSVIEKGQTVTLRCDPISGHDNLYWYRRVMGKEIKFLLHFVKESKQDESGMPNNRFLAERTGGTYSTLKVQPAELEDSGVYFCASRGGSNTGELFFGEGSRLTVL.

The rearrangement joins TRBV30 to TRBJ1-5; maybe TRBD1 (5 bases). Trimming cost V 3 bases and J 2 bases, with 17 bases left between them. Germline lookup yields CDR1 GTSNPN and CDR2 SVGIG (reference sequence). The CDR3 has 16 amino acids. DNA of the CDR3: TGTGCCTGGAGAAGAGGGGAGGGGACGGGCAATCAGCCCCAGCATTTT. It encodes CAWRRGEGTGNQPQHF.

The chain recombines TRBV7-2 with TRBJ2-3; D may be TRBD1 (5 bases). V dropped 5 bases and J dropped 1 base, with 25 bases sitting between them. CDR1 is SGHTA and CDR2 is FQGNSA in the germline V gene. The length of the CDR3 is 19 residues. The chain's CDR3 is CASSARRQRQTSGTDTQYF. As DNA, the CDR3 is TGTGCCAGCAGCGCGAGGAGACAGCGACAGACCAGCGGCACAGATACGCAGTATTTT.

The rearrangement uses TRBV11-3 and TRBJ2-2, with no clear D. Germline values: CDR1 SGHNT, CDR2 YENEEA. This CDR3 region has 11 residues. With 4 bases removed from V and 7 bases from J, the gap between germline ends came to 4 bases. CDR3 bases: TGTGCCAGCAGCTCCCTCGGGGAGCTGTTTTTT. Its protein is CASSSLGELFF.

J is TRBJ2-3 and V is TRBV4-3; 14 nucleotides match TRBD2. In germline, CDR1 is LGHNA, CDR2 YSLEER. The CDR3 contains 14 residues. V lost 4 bases and J lost 6; bases outside the gene matches: 0. CDR3 amino acids: CASSRTSGRDTQYF. The CDR3 bases are TGCGCCAGCAGCCGGACTAGCGGGAGGGATACGCAGTATTTT.

Only one count was recorded for this clone. The CDR3, as DNA: TGTGCCAGCAGCGCCCGTCGACTAGCGGGAGGAGAGACCCAGTACTTC. This codes for CASSARRLAGGETQYF. This chain connects TRBV7-2 to TRBJ2-5, with 13 bases fitting TRBD2. The CDR3 sequence is 16 residues long. Germline values: CDR1 SGHTA, CDR2 FQGNSA. The ends lost 5 bases at V and 4 bases at J; junction bases unmatched: 7.

V and J are TRBV5-1 and TRBJ2-3, with a tentative D call TRBD2 (5 bases). With 0 bases removed from V and 4 bases from J, the gap between germline ends came to 9 bases. The CDR3 totals 14 residues. Germline CDR1 is SGHRS and CDR2 is YFSETQ. CDR3 amino acids: CASSLEDSSDTQYF. Here the CDR3 DNA reads TGCGCCAGCAGCTTGGAGGACTCTTCAGATACGCAGTATTTT.